This TCR beta chain was retrieved from a study of blood T cell repertoires in COVID-19. V dropped 5 bases and J dropped 0; count of bases not matched to a gene: 7. The germline V gene encodes CDR1 SGHTA and CDR2 FQGNSA. CDR3 length equals 16 residues. This clone was recorded a few times. Libraries were prepared by immunoSEQ multiplex PCR; TCRdb keeps only in-frame clonotypes and omits some of them. This sample has under 150,000 clones, with around two thirds found just once. The clonotype originates from a woman in her 70s with acute or convalescent COVID-19. The sample comprised peripheral blood. V gene TRBV7-2 combines with J gene TRBJ1-3, with TRBD1 identical over 7 bases. Written as DNA, the CDR3 is TGTGCCAGCAGCCCCGGGACAGCTAGCTCTGGAAACACCATATATTTT. This gives the protein CASSPGTASSGNTIYF.